The rows below give T cell receptor beta chains drawn from one sample of a study of blood T cells in healthy people across ages. TCRdb called the 5' RACE reads again in MiXCR, with one record for every CDR3 protein. Of fewer than 900,000 distinct CDR3 sequences in the sample, roughly 47% were seen once. The specimen sequenced was blood. The receptors here all came from a woman between 55 and 75 years old in good health. CDR3s include the opening cysteine and the closing phenylalanine or tryptophan. The order of the fields is V gene, CDR3 length, D gene, clone size, J gene, CDR3 protein, CDR3 DNA. D genes are given only for firm matches. Clone size, where shown, is once, few, many, or a class for clones that have expanded.

v_gene: TRBV12-3/TRBV12-4; len: 14; d_gene: TRBD1; abundance: .; j_gene: TRBJ2-1; CDR3aa: CASSFAQGGNEQFF; CDR3nt: TGTGCCAGCAGTTTCGCACAGGGGGGCAATGAGCAGTTCTTC
v_gene: TRBV18; len: 14; d_gene: .; abundance: .; j_gene: TRBJ2-5; CDR3aa: CASSPQAGRETQYF; CDR3nt: TGTGCCAGCTCACCACAGGCGGGAAGGGAGACCCAGTACTTC
v_gene: TRBV4-3; len: 14; d_gene: .; abundance: .; j_gene: TRBJ2-1; CDR3aa: CASSQDLAYNEQFF; CDR3nt: TGCGCCAGCAGCCAAGATCTCGCCTACAATGAGCAGTTCTTC
v_gene: TRBV7-2; len: 14; d_gene: .; abundance: few; j_gene: TRBJ2-1; CDR3aa: CASSFEAIGNEQFF; CDR3nt: TGTGCCAGCAGCTTCGAAGCGATAGGCAATGAGCAGTTCTTC
v_gene: TRBV20-1; len: 12; d_gene: .; abundance: .; j_gene: TRBJ2-3; CDR3aa: CSAPPLISTQYF; CDR3nt: TGCAGTGCTCCGCCCCTCATTAGTACGCAGTATTTT
v_gene: TRBV6-2/TRBV6-3; len: 13; d_gene: TRBD2; abundance: .; j_gene: TRBJ2-5; CDR3aa: CAINSGRGETQYF; CDR3nt: TGTGCCATCAATAGCGGGAGAGGAGAGACCCAGTACTTC
v_gene: TRBV3-1; len: 13; d_gene: .; abundance: .; j_gene: TRBJ2-7; CDR3aa: CASSKEAGYEQYF; CDR3nt: TGTGCCAGCAGCAAAGAGGCGGGCTACGAGCAGTACTTC
v_gene: TRBV15; len: 13; d_gene: .; abundance: few; j_gene: TRBJ2-5; CDR3aa: CATSREPQETQYF; CDR3nt: TGTGCCACCAGCAGAGAACCGCAAGAGACCCAGTACTTC
v_gene: TRBV20-1; len: 16; d_gene: TRBD2; abundance: few; j_gene: TRBJ2-7; CDR3aa: CSARVLAGAPFHEQYF; CDR3nt: TGCAGTGCTAGAGTGCTAGCGGGAGCTCCTTTCCACGAGCAGTACTTC
v_gene: TRBV27; len: 14; d_gene: TRBD1; abundance: few; j_gene: TRBJ2-5; CDR3aa: CASSPRGRQETQYF; CDR3nt: TGTGCCAGCAGTCCCAGGGGGCGGCAAGAGACCCAGTACTTC
v_gene: TRBV20-1; len: 13; d_gene: .; abundance: few; j_gene: TRBJ1-4; CDR3aa: CSARDIRNEKLFF; CDR3nt: TGCAGTGCTAGAGATATCAGAAATGAAAAACTGTTTTTT
v_gene: TRBV2; len: 16; d_gene: TRBD1; abundance: .; j_gene: TRBJ1-5; CDR3aa: CASSVGDSGSNQPQHF; CDR3nt: TGTGCCAGCAGTGTGGGGGACAGTGGAAGCAATCAGCCCCAGCATTTT
v_gene: TRBV20-1; len: 13; d_gene: .; abundance: .; j_gene: TRBJ2-1; CDR3aa: CSALWGSYNEQFF; CDR3nt: TGCAGTGCCCTATGGGGCTCCTACAATGAGCAGTTCTTC
v_gene: TRBV4-1; len: 17; d_gene: TRBD2; abundance: few; j_gene: TRBJ2-5; CDR3aa: CASSQGLAGAHQETQYF; CDR3nt: TGCGCCAGCAGCCAAGGACTAGCGGGGGCCCACCAAGAGACCCAGTACTTC
v_gene: TRBV20-1; len: 14; d_gene: .; abundance: once; j_gene: TRBJ2-3; CDR3aa: CSVSLPPEAETQYF; CDR3nt: TGCAGTGTTAGTCTACCCCCGGAGGCAGAGACGCAGTATTTT
v_gene: TRBV25-1; len: 12; d_gene: .; abundance: .; j_gene: TRBJ2-1; CDR3aa: CASSSGLGRGFF; CDR3nt: TGTGCCAGCAGCTCAGGGCTAGGTCGGGGGTTCTTC
v_gene: TRBV29-1; len: 17; d_gene: TRBD2; abundance: .; j_gene: TRBJ2-1; CDR3aa: CSVVGLAGLSPCNEQFF; CDR3nt: TGCAGCGTTGTAGGACTAGCGGGCTTGAGCCCCTGCAATGAGCAGTTCTTC
v_gene: TRBV9; len: 16; d_gene: .; abundance: .; j_gene: TRBJ2-3; CDR3aa: CASSVGRLGGTDTQYF; CDR3nt: TGTGCCAGCAGCGTAGGCCGTCTCGGGGGCACAGATACGCAGTATTTT
v_gene: TRBV29-1; len: 16; d_gene: TRBD1; abundance: few; j_gene: TRBJ1-2; CDR3aa: CSVDPGQGAFSVGYTF; CDR3nt: TGCAGCGTCGACCCGGGACAGGGGGCTTTTTCGGTCGGCTACACCTTC
v_gene: TRBV6-1; len: 13; d_gene: .; abundance: few; j_gene: TRBJ2-5; CDR3aa: CASIVSRQETQYF; CDR3nt: TGTGCCAGCATCGTGAGTAGACAAGAGACCCAGTACTTC
v_gene: TRBV20-1; len: 14; d_gene: TRBD2; abundance: .; j_gene: TRBJ2-1; CDR3aa: CSAKTSGLGGGQFF; CDR3nt: TGCAGTGCTAAGACTAGCGGTCTTGGCGGTGGGCAGTTCTTC
v_gene: TRBV6-5; len: 13; d_gene: TRBD1; abundance: .; j_gene: TRBJ1-2; CDR3aa: CASRAGTGGATTF; CDR3nt: TGTGCCAGCAGAGCCGGGACAGGGGGCGCGACCACCTTC
v_gene: TRBV12-3/TRBV12-4; len: 13; d_gene: .; abundance: few; j_gene: TRBJ2-7; CDR3aa: CASSLDMSYEQYF; CDR3nt: TGTGCCAGCAGTTTAGACATGTCCTACGAGCAGTACTTC